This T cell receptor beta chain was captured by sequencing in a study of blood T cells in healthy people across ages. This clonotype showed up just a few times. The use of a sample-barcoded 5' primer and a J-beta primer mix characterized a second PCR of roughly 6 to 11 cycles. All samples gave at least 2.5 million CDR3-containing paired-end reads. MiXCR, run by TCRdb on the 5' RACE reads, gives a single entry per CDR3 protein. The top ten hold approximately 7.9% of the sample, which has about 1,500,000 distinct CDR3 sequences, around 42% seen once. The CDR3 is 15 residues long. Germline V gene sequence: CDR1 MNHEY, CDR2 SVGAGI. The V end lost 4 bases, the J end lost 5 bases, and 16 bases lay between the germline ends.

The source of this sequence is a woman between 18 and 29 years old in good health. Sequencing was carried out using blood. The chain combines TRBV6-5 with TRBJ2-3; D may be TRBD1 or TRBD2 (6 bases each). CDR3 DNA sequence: TGTGCCAGCAGTTTGGGCCTTGGGGGGCAAGATACGCAGTATTTT. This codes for CASSLGLGGQDTQYF.